This T cell receptor (beta chain) was sequenced during a study of vaccination effects on CD4 cells after COVID-19. Across the study: Antigen-specific CD4+ T cells expanded by the ViraFEST assay with viral peptide pools were then sequenced. Wells each received 1.8 million or so PBMC, cultured with about 9.3 IU/ml IL-2 and roughly 9.3 ug/ml peptides. Points from the study as a whole: The study got few convalescent patients and did not collect any early post-infection timepoints.

This clone was picked up a small number of times. The antigen is not known. CD4+ T cells were isolated after around 10 days of culture. Either the mRNA-1273 or the BNT162b2 vaccine was given to participants as two doses. In the vaccine recipients, nucleocapsid antibodies were negative and there was no prior SARS-CoV-2 infection. V lost 4 bases and J lost 0, with 12 bases in between. The CDR3 runs 14 residues. The V gene's germline CDR1 is GTSNPN and CDR2 SVGIG (reference sequence). The table came from immunoSEQ multiplex PCR; TCRdb's copy has only in-frame clones and leaves some out. Altogether under 70,000 clones are present, around 70% being singletons, with the ten largest covering about 2.3%.

The V and J genes are TRBV30 and TRBJ1-1, with a tentative D call TRBD1 (6 bases). Here the sequenced sample was CD4+ T cells from PBMCs cultured without peptide, taken after COVID-19 vaccination. The TCR was taken from a human donor who received a COVID-19 vaccine. The CDR3 loop reads CAWNQGQMNTEAFF. The CDR3 region has the DNA TGTGCCTGGAATCAGGGGCAGATGAACACTGAAGCTTTCTTT.